Detailed here is one TCR beta chain. Antigen specificity is unknown. The data are from a study of post-analysis software for immune sequencing data. Incorporated into the TCR beta cDNA libraries were unique molecular identifiers, which served to reduce PCR and sequencing biases. TCRdb re-analysed the PCR reads in MiXCR, keeping a single row per CDR3 protein. The sample holds roughly 730,000 distinct CDR3 sequences, roughly 29% seen once. Notes on the study in general: Significantly lower normalized Chao1 diversity was seen in multiple sclerosis patients than in controls. Relative to controls, patients had a handful of TRBV segments at higher frequency, with TRBV5-6, TRBV5-1 and TRBV20-1 among these.

The CDR3 is 15 residues long. J gave up 3 bases and V 6 bases, and 6 bases lay outside the gene matches. Germline CDR1 reads MDHEN; CDR2 reads SYDVKM. Sequenced material: blood. The clonotype was recovered from a girl between 5 and 17 years old with multiple sclerosis. The V and J genes are TRBV28 and TRBJ2-1; TRBD2 aligns across 9 bases. CDR3 region: CASRGGLAFYNEQFF. CDR3 nucleotides: TGTGCCAGCAGGGGGGGACTAGCCTTCTACAATGAGCAGTTCTTC. Drawing the rest from reference TRBV28 and TRBJ2-1, the complete variable domain is DVKVTQSSRYLVKRTGEKVFLECVQDMDHENMFWYRQDPGLGLRLIYFSYDVKMKEKGDIPEGYSVSREKKERFSLILESASTNQTSMYLCASRGGLAFYNEQFFGPGTRLTVL.